This T cell receptor (beta chain) stems from a study of cytomegalovirus exposure and HLA in healthy donors. Germline V gene data show CDR1 as MDHEN and CDR2 as SYDVKM. The CDR3 length equals 16 residues, ends included. This clone occurred a few times. Antigen: not known. The CDR3 ends on some other residue instead of the conserved phenylalanine or tryptophan, so this is likely a read error. The DNA is left out, because the CDR3 cannot be placed on it with certainty; the CDR3 is given as TCRdb lists it. The assay was immunoSEQ multiplex PCR, and TCRdb's table has in-frame clones only and misses some. The data show over 120,000 clones, about 87% seen once. Whole-study findings and limits: There were some public TCRs occurring in many donors, but most TCR sequences were rare. It was reported that the classifier diagnosed cytomegalovirus status with high specificity and sensitivity in both the original and validation cohorts. Researchers counted roughly 160 TCR beta chains as cytomegalovirus-associated.

The rearrangement joins TRBV28 to TRBJ2-7; the table's D call of TRBD2 was not tested on the DNA. Sequencing was performed on PBMCs. The sequence was collected from a woman under 40 in good health and CMV-seropositive. The chain's CDR3 is CASPSPGGGDERDGKI.